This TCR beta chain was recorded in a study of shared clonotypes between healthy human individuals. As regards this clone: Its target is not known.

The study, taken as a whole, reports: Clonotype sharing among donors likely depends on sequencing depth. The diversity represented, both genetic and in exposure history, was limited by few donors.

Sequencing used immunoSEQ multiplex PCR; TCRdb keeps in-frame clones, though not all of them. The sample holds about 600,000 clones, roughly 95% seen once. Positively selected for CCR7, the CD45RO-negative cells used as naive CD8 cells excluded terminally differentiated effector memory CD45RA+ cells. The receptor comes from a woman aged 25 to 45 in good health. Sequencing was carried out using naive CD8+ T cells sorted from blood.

The CDR3 spells CASSQGGSGVSYNEQFF. The CDR3 DNA is TGTGCCAGCAGCCAAGGTGGTAGCGGGGTCTCCTACAATGAGCAGTTCTTC. V usage is TRBV14 and J usage is TRBJ2-1; the match to TRBD2 covers 8 bases. With 1 base clipped from V and 0 bases from J, the junction kept 5 bases outside the gene matches. Germline V gives CDR1 SGHDN, CDR2 FVKESK. The CDR3 loop spans 17 amino acids.